This T cell receptor (beta chain) comes out of a study of Graves' ophthalmopathy and Graves' hyperthyroidism. This clonotype showed up many times. Its antigen remains unknown. As the template, RNA transcripts were used to amplify TCR beta CDR3 regions. The first-round RT-PCR employed HTBI primers together with the Qiagen OneStep RT-PCR kit. A multiplex PCR was then performed as the second round. Each CDR3 protein is one row after TCRdb ran MiXCR on the multiplex PCR reads. The sample carries 350,000 to 400,000 distinct CDR3 sequences, about 16% recorded once. Germline-derived CDR1 and CDR2 are SGHRS and YFSETQ. The CDR3 runs 13 residues. The V end was cut by 5 bases, the J end by 6 bases, with 15 bases between. Study-level points and caveats: The model's prediction of ophthalmopathy progression had approximately 68% sensitivity and around 72% specificity.

The chain employs TRBV5-1 and TRBJ2-7; D gene ambiguous. Sequencing used peripheral blood. The TCR originated in a woman in her late teens or twenties with stable Graves' hyperthyroidism. CDR3 sequence: CASRRESSIEQYF. The CDR3 coding sequence is TGCGCCAGCAGGCGTGAGTCCAGCATCGAGCAGTACTTC. Together with reference TRBV5-1 and TRBJ2-7, the CDR3 gives the full variable domain: KAGVTQTPRYLIKTRGQQVTLSCSPISGHRSVSWYQQTPGQGLQFLFEYFSETQRNKGNFPGRFSGRQFSNSRSEMNVSTLELGDSALYLCASRRESSIEQYFGPGTRLTVT.